This T cell receptor beta chain was observed in a study of vaccination and CD4 T cells after COVID-19. This clonotype has more than one count but fewer than ten. Its target is unknown. J lost 4 bases, V lost 6 bases, and 15 bases had no gene match. Germline assignment: CDR1 KGHSH and CDR2 LQKENI. The CDR3 runs 17 residues. Treatment here: roughly 10-day PBMC culture with coronavirus spike peptide pools or control peptides (ViraFEST assay). Sequencing of cultured CD4+ T cell DNA used the Oncomine TCR Beta short-read assay. TCRdb redid the calling of the PCR reads with MiXCR, one entry per CDR3 protein. This sample has almost 15,000 distinct CDR3 sequences, with 21% found just once.

Sequencing was performed on CD4+ T cells from blood, cultured in vitro, taken before SARS-CoV-2 vaccination. This receptor was obtained from a human donor who received a COVID-19 vaccine. V is TRBV18 and J is TRBJ2-5; TRBD1 matches at 9 bases. This CDR3 reads CASSRSLGQGGRETQYF. DNA for the CDR3: TGTGCCAGCTCGCGAAGCTTGGGACAGGGAGGTAGAGAGACCCAGTACTTC. The entire variable domain, with the rest obtained from reference TRBV18 and TRBJ2-5, is as follows: NAGVMQNPRHLVRRRGQEARLRCSPMKGHSHVYWYRQLPEEGLKFMVYLQKENIIDESGMPKERFSAEFPKEGPSILRIQQVVRGDSAAYFCASSRSLGQGGRETQYFGPGTRLLVL.